The clone carrying this T cell receptor (beta chain) has at least ten counts. Its antigen remains unknown. The CDR3 is 14 amino acids. Germline CDR1 SGHRS, CDR2 YFSETQ. Trimming took off 4 bases at V and 2 bases at J, with 11 bases between the two ends. This record belongs to a study of T cells in Graves' hyperthyroidism and ophthalmopathy. For the study at large: Blood from the periphery was taken at initial diagnosis, before any treatment. Study-level points and caveats: Most thyroid clonotypes expanded above 0.001 were also detected in blood.

RNA transcripts were the template for amplifying TCR beta CDR3 regions. Primed by the HTBI set, a first-round RT-PCR was run on the TCR CDR3. TCRdb processed the multiplex PCR reads anew with MiXCR; each CDR3 protein has one entry. This sample has 600,000 or so distinct CDR3 sequences; around 15% occur once, and the top ten carry 3.8%. Sequencing was carried out using blood. The J gene is TRBJ2-3, the V gene TRBV5-1; D unresolved. The sequence derives from a woman younger than 45 with Graves' hyperthyroidism. The CDR3 loop is CASSSVSLTDTQYF. CDR3 nucleotide sequence: TGCGCCAGCAGCAGCGTGTCCCTCACAGATACGCAGTATTTT.